This T cell receptor (beta chain) was observed in a study of blood T cell repertoires in COVID-19. Across the study: The United States, Italy and Spain provided the acute and convalescent COVID-19 samples. PBMCs, B-cell-depleted T cells, or T cells were the source of the cDNA or gDNA that made up the material.

The CDR3 extends over 15 amino acids. CDR1 is LNHDA and CDR2 is SQIVND in the germline V gene (reference sequence). Trimming left V 3 bases short and J 1 base short, with 10 bases between. In the original analysis: Amplification of reference gene primers was used by the study to estimate nucleated cell counts. The repertoire was sequenced with immunoSEQ multiplex PCR; TCRdb's copy has only in-frame clones and lacks some. Clonal size and the V and J genes are those of that table, whereas D and trimming came from the DNA. The table shows some 280,000 clones, with just under 85% occurring only once. The chain joins TRBV19 to TRBJ1-5; D remains unclear. Sequenced input: peripheral blood. This TCR was sampled from a woman aged 45 to 65 with active or convalescent COVID-19. This CDR3 is CASSIAGGSNQPQHF. As DNA, the CDR3 is TGTGCCAGTAGTATCGCAGGTGGAAGCAATCAGCCCCAGCATTTT. The full variable domain, rest sourced from reference TRBV19 and TRBJ1-5, is DGGITQSPKYLFRKEGQNVTLSCEQNLNHDAMYWYRQDPGQGLRLIYYSQIVNDFQKGDIAEGYSVSREKKESFPLTVTSAQKNPTAFYLCASSIAGGSNQPQHFGDGTRLSIL.